The 9 T cell receptor beta chains given below trace back to one sample, sequenced in a study of blood T cells in healthy people across ages. Primed by a sample-barcoded 5' primer and a J-beta primer mix, a second PCR proceeded for about 7 to 11 cycles. In TCRdb, the 5' RACE reads were re-called with MiXCR into one record per CDR3 protein. This sample has hundreds of thousands of distinct CDR3 sequences, with about half found just once. Sequencing was carried out using blood. These receptors came from an older woman in good health.

The DNA of the CDR3 is TGCAGTGCTAGAAGTTACCCCGAACAGTACTTC. This encodes CSARSYPEQYF. The V and J genes are TRBV20-1 and TRBJ2-7; D not certain. This CDR3 region has 11 residues. The germline V and J ends were trimmed by 2 bases and 10 bases, with 12 bases remaining between them. The germline V gene encodes CDR1 DFQATT and CDR2 SNEGSKA (reference sequence).

This clonotype is a singleton in its sample. Relative to the germline gene, one junction end is altered; a read error may explain this. J is TRBJ2-6 and V is TRBV12-3 or TRBV12-4, with 8 bases that match TRBD1. This CDR3 region has 17 residues. DNA for the CDR3: TGTGCCAGCAGTTTAGGGACAGGGTCCTCTGGGGCCGACGTCCTGACTTTC. Translating it yields CASSLGTGSSGADVLTF.

This clonotype was counted only a few times. The V call is TRBV20-1, the J call TRBJ2-7, with TRBD2 as a possible D gene (5 bases). The V end lost 0 bases, the J end lost 2 bases, and 11 bases lay between the germline ends. Germline V gives CDR1 DFQATT, CDR2 SNEGSKA (reference sequence). This CDR3 is built from 14 residues. The CDR3 coding sequence is TGCAGTGCTAGAGATTTGCGGGTCCCCTACGAGCAGTACTTC. Translating it yields CSARDLRVPYEQYF.

The table lists this clonotype with many counts. The chain is built from TRBV20-1 and TRBJ2-7; D not resolved. CDR3 length: 12 residues. The germline CDR1 and CDR2 sequences are DFQATT and SNEGSKA (reference sequence). Trimming removed 3 bases from V and 4 bases from J, with 10 bases in between. The CDR3 coding sequence is TGCAGTGCTAGGCGGCAGGTTTACGAGCAGTACTTC. Translation: CSARRQVYEQYF.

J is TRBJ2-1 and V is TRBV20-1; D may be TRBD1 (6 bases). CDR3 length: 14 residues. In germline, CDR1 is DFQATT, CDR2 SNEGSKA (reference sequence). The germline V and J ends were trimmed by 6 bases and 10 bases, with 22 bases remaining between them. For the CDR3, the DNA is TGCAGTGCCCCTGCAGGGGACGGCTCCTACGAGCAGTTCTTC. It codes for CSAPAGDGSYEQFF.

This rearrangement joins TRBV2 to TRBJ1-6; the D gene is possibly TRBD1 (5 bases). The V end was cut by 2 bases, the J end by 6 bases, with 17 bases between. CDR3 size: 17 residues. CDR1 is SNHLY and CDR2 is FYNNEI in the germline V gene. DNA for the CDR3: TGTGCCAGCAGTGAAAGCGAGCCGCGGGGGATTAATTCACCCCTCCACTTT. Protein: CASSESEPRGINSPLHF.

This clonotype was found a few times. The chain carries TRBV10-3 and TRBJ2-7; 9 positions agree with TRBD2. From germline, CDR1 is ENHRY and CDR2 SYGVKD. The CDR3 spans 15 residues. Losses at the gene ends were 8 bases for V and 3 bases for J; bases not matched to a gene: 11. The CDR3 region is CAIGLGPSGNYEQYF. DNA for the CDR3: TGTGCCATCGGATTGGGGCCTAGCGGGAACTACGAGCAGTACTTC.

CDR3 loop: CASSFAGTGFTEAFF. The CDR3 nucleotides are TGTGCCAGCAGCTTCGCCGGGACAGGGTTCACTGAAGCTTTCTTT. The rearrangement uses TRBV7-8 and TRBJ1-1, with 9 nucleotides matching TRBD1. The germline V gene has CDR1 SGHVS and CDR2 FQNEAQ. This CDR3 is 15 amino acids long. Trimming removed 3 bases from V and 4 bases from J; junction bases left unmatched: 6.

The sample holds a few counts of this clonotype. This chain connects TRBV10-3 to TRBJ1-2, with a tentative D call TRBD1 (5 bases). V lost 6 bases and J lost 12, with 14 bases in between. The germline gives CDR1 ENHRY, CDR2 SYGVKD. The CDR3 extends over 11 amino acids. The CDR3: CAISGTDGDTF. CDR3 DNA sequence: TGTGCCATCAGCGGGACCGACGGAGACACCTTC.